Listed here is a single T cell receptor beta chain. Its antigen is unknown. At one boundary the junction diverges from the germline segment, which might be a read error. This sample is drawn from a study of blood T cells in healthy people across ages. At the level of the study: Capture by template switching was about one barcoded beta molecule per two T cells.

Whole-study findings and limits: Older age coincided with a roughly linear decline in TCR beta diversity per million T cells. One million T cells yielded diversity estimates that were considered underestimates. In long-lived donors, naive CD4+ cell counts and diversity exceeded those of aged donors.

The authors ran a second PCR of 7 to 11 cycles using a sample-barcoded 5' primer and a J-beta primer mix. TCRdb recomputed calls from the 5' RACE reads with MiXCR, one row per CDR3 protein. This sample has 1.4 million or so distinct CDR3 sequences, with approximately 39% found just once. Looked up from germline, CDR1 is PRHDT and CDR2 is FYEKMQ (reference sequence). The CDR3 contains 14 residues. Sequencing was performed on blood. V and J are TRBV13 and TRBJ2-2; 7 bases align to TRBD1. This TCR came from a woman under 30 in good health. In DNA form, the CDR3 reads TGTGCCAACAGCTTAGCAGGGGGAGCCGGGGAGCTGTTTTTT. Its translation is CANSLAGGAGELFF.